This T cell receptor beta chain was captured by sequencing in a study of T cell repertoires in cytomegalovirus infection. As for the study in general: CMV infection plus the matching HLA type was flagged by public TCR beta signatures. Broader study findings: The cumulative frequency of public TCR beta families identified carriers of CMV plus the relevant HLA. HLA-C-restricted CMV-specific TCR beta clonotypes were dominant in the ex vivo response.

Germline CDR1 SGHTA, CDR2 FQGNSA. V was pared by 6 bases and J by 9 bases, with 7 bases of the junction left unmatched. This CDR3 comprises 13 residues. Via MiXCR, TCRdb re-called the reads, giving one row per CDR3 protein. The sample lists a few hundred thousand distinct CDR3 sequences; around 27% were seen once. This clonotype was picked up many times. Its antigen remains unknown. The sequence was obtained from a human donor in good health (CMV status not recorded). Some clones in this sample may be carry-over from other donors' samples. The sequenced sample was PBMCs. V is TRBV7-2 and J is TRBJ2-1, with 8 nucleotides matching TRBD1. CDR3 DNA: TGTGCCAGCAGAATGGACAGGGACAGTGAGCAGTTCTTC. It codes for CASRMDRDSEQFF.